Listed here are 17 T cell receptor beta chains from one sample, sequenced in a study of cytomegalovirus exposure and HLA in healthy donors. The PCR made use of 60 Vbeta and 13 Jbeta primers. Here immunoSEQ multiplex PCR was the method, and the copy in TCRdb shows in-frame clones only, minus some. This table holds approximately 150,000 clones, 82% found once. Sequencing input: PBMCs. The receptors here all came from a man in his late teens or twenties in good health and CMV-seropositive.

The chain links TRBV6-5 to TRBJ2-7, with D tentatively TRBD2 (6 bases). CDR3 size: 12 residues. Germline lookup yields CDR1 MNHEY and CDR2 SVGAGI. V was shortened by 6 bases and J by 6 bases, with 12 bases between the two germline ends. CDR3 nucleotide sequence: TGTGCCAGCAGCGGACTGGAGGGCGAGCAGTACTTC. It codes for CASSGLEGEQYF.

This clone was seen just once. The chain has TRBV7-3 and TRBJ2-1, with 8 bases that match TRBD2. Germline V gene data show CDR1 as SGHTA and CDR2 as FQGTGA. With 5 bases clipped from V and 0 bases from J, the junction kept 6 bases outside the gene matches. The CDR3 sequence is 16 residues long. The CDR3 DNA follows: TGTGCCAGCAGCGTCTTAGCGGGGACCTCCTACAATGAGCAGTTCTTC. Encoded protein: CASSVLAGTSYNEQFF.

The gene calls are TRBV4-1 and TRBJ1-2; perhaps TRBD1 as D (6 bases). V was shortened by 4 bases and J by 4 bases, with 10 bases between the two germline ends. The CDR3 sequence is 13 residues long. The V gene's germline CDR1 is MGHRA and CDR2 YSYEKL. This CDR3 is CASSPRTAYGYTF. For the CDR3, the DNA is TGCGCCAGCAGCCCACGGACAGCCTATGGCTACACCTTC.

The CDR3 spells CASSATGAYEQYF. CDR3 DNA sequence: TGTGCCAGCAGTGCCACAGGTGCTTACGAGCAGTACTTC. The chain recombines TRBV28 with TRBJ2-7; D perhaps matches TRBD1 (5 bases). The CDR3 sequence is 13 residues long. Germline V gene lookup returns CDR1 MDHEN and CDR2 SYDVKM. Trimming stripped 5 bases from V and 4 bases from J, with 12 bases between.

The rearrangement links TRBV5-1 to TRBJ2-5, with D perhaps matching TRBD2 (5 bases). Germline V CDR1 and CDR2: SGHRS, YFSETQ. V lost 0 bases, J lost 1 base, and 10 bases lay in between. The CDR3 totals 15 residues. The CDR3 protein is CASSLGGLSQETQYF. The DNA for the CDR3 is TGCGCCAGCAGCTTGGGCGGGCTCTCCCAAGAGACCCAGTACTTC.

The chain employs TRBV28 and TRBJ1-5; D is uncertain. Trimming took off 8 bases at V and 2 bases at J, with 10 bases between the two ends. Germline V gene data show CDR1 as MDHEN and CDR2 as SYDVKM. This CDR3 spans 13 amino acids. The CDR3 reads CASQLRGNQPQHF. CDR3 nucleotide sequence: TGTGCCAGCCAATTACGGGGCAATCAGCCCCAGCATTTT.

The chain uses TRBV6-1 and TRBJ1-2, with D tentatively TRBD1 (5 bases). V was trimmed by 6 bases and J by 4 bases, leaving 9 bases between them. The CDR3 covers 12 residues. Germline values: CDR1 MNHNS, CDR2 SASEGT. CDR3 sequence (DNA): TGTGCCAGCAGCAGGGTTTCCTATGGCTACACCTTC. Encoded protein: CASSRVSYGYTF.

The V gene is TRBV4-1, the J gene TRBJ1-2; no reliable D call. The CDR3 totals 14 residues. V was cut by 2 bases and J by 5 bases, with 12 bases left in between. Germline V gene data show CDR1 as MGHRA and CDR2 as YSYEKL. This CDR3 reads CASSQSGLRYGYTF. CDR3 DNA sequence: TGCGCCAGCAGCCAATCCGGACTGAGATATGGCTACACCTTC.

This sequence joins TRBV7-2 and TRBJ2-7; D is unresolved. CDR1 and CDR2 from the germline V gene are SGHTA and FQGNSA. Trimming removed 1 base from V and 6 bases from J, with 13 bases in between. This CDR3 is 14 amino acids long. CDR3 protein: CASSLVLSTFEQYF. The DNA of the CDR3 is TGTGCCAGCAGCTTAGTCCTGTCAACTTTCGAGCAGTACTTC.

This chain links TRBV7-9 with TRBJ2-7, with 8 bases aligning to TRBD1. The CDR3 consists of 16 residues. CDR1 SEHNR and CDR2 FQNEAQ come from the germline V gene (reference sequence). After removal of 4 bases from V and 1 base from J, the junction contained 9 bases not matched to a gene. The CDR3 nucleotides read TGTGCCAGCAGCTCCGACAGGGGCAGAGATTCCTACGAGCAGTACTTC. Residues: CASSSDRGRDSYEQYF.

The chain couples TRBV2 to TRBJ2-2; maybe TRBD1 (5 bases). The CDR3 extends over 15 amino acids. Germline V CDR1 and CDR2: SNHLY, FYNNEI. V was shortened by 7 bases and J by 1 base, with 13 bases between the two germline ends. CDR3 nucleotides: TGTGCCAGCACACGGATCACAGGGAACACCGGGGAGCTGTTTTTT. Its translation: CASTRITGNTGELFF.

This clone was detected only once. The rearrangement uses TRBV6-1 and TRBJ2-5, with 8 bases aligning to TRBD2. The CDR3 runs to 14 residues. V dropped 6 bases and J dropped 1; count of bases not matched to a gene: 4. Germline CDR1 MNHNS, CDR2 SASEGT. The CDR3 loop reads CASRASGFQETQYF. DNA for the CDR3: TGTGCCAGCAGGGCTAGCGGGTTCCAAGAGACCCAGTACTTC.

The gene calls are TRBV5-1 and TRBJ2-1, with a tentative D call TRBD1 (6 bases). The CDR3 has 14 residues. The V and J ends lost 6 bases and 2 bases respectively, with 12 bases between them. The germline V gene encodes CDR1 SGHRS and CDR2 YFSETQ. CDR3 loop: CASTPTGTYNEQFF. Here the CDR3 DNA reads TGCGCCAGCACACCGACAGGAACCTACAATGAGCAGTTCTTC.

The chain links TRBV15 to TRBJ2-2; possibly TRBD1 for D (5 bases). This CDR3 is built from 14 residues. Trimming cost V 3 bases and J 3 bases, with 8 bases left between them. The germline V gene encodes CDR1 LNHNV and CDR2 YYDKDF (reference sequence). The CDR3 spells CATSRKGYTGELFF. DNA for the CDR3: TGTGCCACCAGCAGGAAGGGGTACACCGGGGAGCTGTTTTTT.

This clone was observed a handful of times. The chain combines TRBV5-6 with TRBJ1-1; a weak D match, TRBD1 (6 bases). Germline V gives CDR1 SGHDT, CDR2 YYEEEE. Trimming cost V 0 bases and J 5 bases, with 11 bases left between them. The CDR3 totals 14 residues. Written as DNA, the CDR3 is TGTGCCAGCAGCTTGGTACAGGGTAGAACTGAAGCTTTCTTT. This codes for CASSLVQGRTEAFF.

The chain joins TRBV6-1 to TRBJ1-4; 7 nucleotides line up with TRBD1. V shed 1 base, J shed 0 bases, and the junction held 2 bases outside the gene matches. Germline V gene sequence: CDR1 MNHNS, CDR2 SASEGT. The CDR3 is 16 amino acids. CDR3 sequence (DNA): TGTGCCAGCAGTGAAGGGCAGGGGGCAACTAATGAAAAACTGTTTTTT. It specifies CASSEGQGATNEKLFF.

This chain connects TRBV5-1 to TRBJ2-6; the D is unclear. The V gene lost 4 bases and the J gene lost 0 bases, with 8 bases spanning the gap. The CDR3 is made up of 15 amino acids. Germline V gene sequence: CDR1 SGHRS, CDR2 YFSETQ. CDR3 nucleotides: TGCGCCAGCAGCCCCCCCAGCTCTGGGGCCAACGTCCTGACTTTC. As protein: CASSPPSSGANVLTF. Full variable domain (remainder filled in from reference TRBV5-1 and TRBJ2-6): KAGVTQTPRYLIKTRGQQVTLSCSPISGHRSVSWYQQTPGQGLQFLFEYFSETQRNKGNFPGRFSGRQFSNSRSEMNVSTLELGDSALYLCASSPPSSGANVLTFGAGSRLTVL.